This TCR beta chain is drawn from a study of T cell responses to AZD1222 COVID-19 vaccine. Method: immunoSEQ multiplex PCR; TCRdb's copy keeps in-frame clones and lacks some. Among 50,000 or so clones, approximately 80% were seen once, and the ten largest hold approximately 5.2%. This TCR was recovered from an adult who received the AZD1222 COVID-19 vaccine. Sequenced here: peripheral blood, sampled 28 days after the second AZD1222 dose.

CDR3 amino acids: CASSLLTGYEKLFF. The CDR3 DNA follows: TGTGCCAGCAGTTTACTTACAGGGTATGAAAAACTGTTTTTT. The chain couples TRBV28 to TRBJ1-4; D might be TRBD1 (6 bases). The CDR3 is made up of 14 amino acids. The germline V gene encodes CDR1 MDHEN and CDR2 SYDVKM. V gave up 2 bases and J gave up 6 bases, with 10 bases separating them.